These 5 T cell receptor beta chains originate from one sample sequenced in a study of T cell repertoires in cytomegalovirus infection. Using its own MiXCR run on the reads, TCRdb lists one record per CDR3 protein. Here the sample spans 200,000 to 250,000 distinct CDR3 sequences, approximately 24% being singletons. Material for sequencing was CD8+ T cells from PBMCs. These TCRs come from a human donor in good health (CMV status not recorded). Some clones in this sample may be carry-over from other donors' samples.

The table lists this clonotype with a few counts. The genes are TRBV7-2 and TRBJ2-7, with a tentative D call TRBD2 (6 bases). This CDR3 spans 19 amino acids. Per germline, CDR1 SGHTA and CDR2 FQGNSA. V was cut by 7 bases and J by 4 bases, with 32 bases left in between. The CDR3 is CASTSDRFTPGLYSYEQYF. In nucleotides, the CDR3 is TGTGCCAGCACCTCCGATAGGTTTACTCCGGGACTCTATTCTTACGAGCAGTACTTC. Combining the CDR3 with reference TRBV7-2 and TRBJ2-7 gives the whole variable domain GAGVSQSPSNKVTEKGKDVELRCDPISGHTALYWYRQSLGQGLEFLIYFQGNSAPDKSGLPSDRFSAERTGGSVSTLTIQRTQQEDSAVYLCASTSDRFTPGLYSYEQYFGPGTRLTVT.

About this clonotype: Sequence at one end of the junction differs from germline and may be a read error. The chain joins TRBV13 to TRBJ2-7, with TRBD1 as a possible D gene (6 bases). CDR1 and CDR2 from the germline V gene are PRHDT and FYEKMQ (reference sequence). CDR3 length: 14 amino acids. Written as DNA, the CDR3 is TGTGCCAGCAGCATAGGACAGATTCCCTACGAGCAGTACTTC. It codes for CASSIGQIPYEQYF. Full variable domain (remainder filled in from reference TRBV13 and TRBJ2-7): AAGVIQSPRHLIKEKRETATLKCYPIPRHDTVYWYQQGPGQDPQFLISFYEKMQSDKGSIPDRFSAQQFSDYHSELNMSSLELGDSALYFCASSIGQIPYEQYFGPGTRLTVT.

This clonotype has only a few counts. The chain has TRBV7-8 and TRBJ2-6; D might be TRBD1 (7 bases). Germline assignment: CDR1 SGHVS and CDR2 FQNEAQ. The V and J ends lost 2 bases and 0 bases respectively, with 20 bases between them. The CDR3 runs to 20 residues. CDR3 sequence (DNA): TGTGCCAGCAGCTTACCCAATGGCGGGACAGTAGTCTCTGGGGCCAACGTCCTGACTTTC. Translating it yields CASSLPNGGTVVSGANVLTF.

The chain combines TRBV29-1 with TRBJ2-1, with TRBD2 matching 13 bases. After removal of 7 bases from V and 0 bases from J, the junction contained 6 bases not matched to a gene. Germline-derived CDR1 and CDR2 are SQVTM and ANQGSEA. CDR3 length: 16 amino acids. The chain's CDR3 is CSAPGLAGSSYNEQFF. The CDR3 region has the DNA TGCAGCGCCCCGGGACTAGCGGGGAGCTCCTACAATGAGCAGTTCTTC.

The chain recombines TRBV10-2 with TRBJ2-3, with D tentatively TRBD1 (6 bases). CDR3 length equals 13 residues. V was pared by 2 bases and J by 5 bases, with 8 bases between. The germline V gene has CDR1 WSHSY and CDR2 SAAADI. CDR3 DNA: TGCGCCAGCAGTGAGACAGGGAGAGATACGCAGTATTTT. This translates into CASSETGRDTQYF.